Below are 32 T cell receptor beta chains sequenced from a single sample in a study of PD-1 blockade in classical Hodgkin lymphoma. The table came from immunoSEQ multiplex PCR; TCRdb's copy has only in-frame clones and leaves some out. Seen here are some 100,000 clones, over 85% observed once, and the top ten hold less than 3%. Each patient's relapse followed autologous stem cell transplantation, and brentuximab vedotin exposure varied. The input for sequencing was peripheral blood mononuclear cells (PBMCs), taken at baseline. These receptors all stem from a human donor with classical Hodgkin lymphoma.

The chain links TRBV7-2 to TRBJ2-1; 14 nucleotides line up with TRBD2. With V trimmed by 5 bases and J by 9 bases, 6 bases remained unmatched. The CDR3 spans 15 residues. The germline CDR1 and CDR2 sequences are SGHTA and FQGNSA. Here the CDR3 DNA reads TGTGCCAGCAGCAGGGGACTAGCGGGAGATGTTGAGCAGTTCTTC. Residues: CASSRGLAGDVEQFF.

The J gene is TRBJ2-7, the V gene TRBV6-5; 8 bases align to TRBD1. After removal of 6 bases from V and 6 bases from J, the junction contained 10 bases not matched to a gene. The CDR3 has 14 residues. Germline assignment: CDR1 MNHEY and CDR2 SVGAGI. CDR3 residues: CASRWTGPPGEQYF. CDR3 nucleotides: TGTGCCAGCAGATGGACAGGGCCCCCGGGCGAGCAGTACTTC.

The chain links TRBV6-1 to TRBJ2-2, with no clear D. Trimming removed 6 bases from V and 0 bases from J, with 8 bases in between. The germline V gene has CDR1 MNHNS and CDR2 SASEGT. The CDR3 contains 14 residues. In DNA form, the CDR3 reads TGTGCCAGCAGCCCTATACCGAACACCGGGGAGCTGTTTTTT. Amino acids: CASSPIPNTGELFF.

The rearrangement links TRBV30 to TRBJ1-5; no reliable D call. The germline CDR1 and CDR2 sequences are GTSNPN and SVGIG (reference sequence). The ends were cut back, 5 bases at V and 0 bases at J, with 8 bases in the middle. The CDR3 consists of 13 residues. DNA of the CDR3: TGTGCCTGGGGGCAGATTAGCAATCAGCCCCAGCATTTT. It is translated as CAWGQISNQPQHF.

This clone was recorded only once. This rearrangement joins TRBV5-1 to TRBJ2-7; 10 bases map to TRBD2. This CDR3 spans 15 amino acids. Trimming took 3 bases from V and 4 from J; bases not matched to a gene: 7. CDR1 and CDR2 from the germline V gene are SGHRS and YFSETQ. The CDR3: CASSSFEREGYEQYF. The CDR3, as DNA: TGCGCCAGCAGCTCCTTCGAGCGGGAGGGTTACGAGCAGTACTTC.

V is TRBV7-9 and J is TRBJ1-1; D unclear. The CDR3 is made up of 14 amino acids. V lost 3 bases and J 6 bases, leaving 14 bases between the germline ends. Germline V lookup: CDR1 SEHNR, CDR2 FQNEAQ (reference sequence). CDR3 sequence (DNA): TGTGCCAGCAGCTTGGGAGGGCATCCCCCTGAAGCTTTCTTT. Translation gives CASSLGGHPPEAFF.

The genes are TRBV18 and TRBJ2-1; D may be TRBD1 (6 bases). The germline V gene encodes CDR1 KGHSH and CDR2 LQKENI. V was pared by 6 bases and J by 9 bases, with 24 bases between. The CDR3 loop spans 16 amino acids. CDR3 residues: CASSALPTGLNGEQFF. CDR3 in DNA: TGTGCCAGCTCCGCCCTACCCACAGGGTTGAATGGTGAGCAGTTCTTC.

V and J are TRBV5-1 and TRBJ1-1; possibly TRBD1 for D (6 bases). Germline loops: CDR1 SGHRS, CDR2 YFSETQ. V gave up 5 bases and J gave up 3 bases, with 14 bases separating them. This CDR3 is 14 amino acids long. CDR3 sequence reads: CASRQNRADTEAFF. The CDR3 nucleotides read TGCGCCAGCAGACAGAACAGGGCGGACACTGAAGCTTTCTTT.

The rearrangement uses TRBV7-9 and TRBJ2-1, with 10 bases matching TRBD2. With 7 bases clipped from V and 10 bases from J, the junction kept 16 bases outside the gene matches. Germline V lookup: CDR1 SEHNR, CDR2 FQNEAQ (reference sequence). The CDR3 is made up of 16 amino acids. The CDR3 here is CASTLNLASGSYEQFF. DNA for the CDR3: TGTGCCAGCACCCTTAATCTGGCTAGCGGGAGTTACGAGCAGTTCTTC.

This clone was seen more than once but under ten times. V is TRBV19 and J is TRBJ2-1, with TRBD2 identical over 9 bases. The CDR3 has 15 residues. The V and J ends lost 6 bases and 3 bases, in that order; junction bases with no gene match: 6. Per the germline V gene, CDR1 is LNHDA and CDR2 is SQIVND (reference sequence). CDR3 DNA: TGTGCCAGTAGGGGCGGGAGGGATTACTACAATGAGCAGTTCTTC. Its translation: CASRGGRDYYNEQFF.

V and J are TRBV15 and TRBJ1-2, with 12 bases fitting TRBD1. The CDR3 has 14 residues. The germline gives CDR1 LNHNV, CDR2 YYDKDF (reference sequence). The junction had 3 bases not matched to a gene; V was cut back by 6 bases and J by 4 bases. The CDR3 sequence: CATSPGQGAYGYTF. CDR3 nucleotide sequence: TGTGCCACCAGTCCGGGACAGGGGGCCTATGGCTACACCTTC.

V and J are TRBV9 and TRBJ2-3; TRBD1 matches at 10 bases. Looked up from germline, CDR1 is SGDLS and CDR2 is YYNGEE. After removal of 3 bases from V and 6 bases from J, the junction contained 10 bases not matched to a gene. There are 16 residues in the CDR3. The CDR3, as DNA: TGTGCCAGCAGCGGGGACTGGGACAGGGGCGCCGATACGCAGTATTTT. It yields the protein CASSGDWDRGADTQYF.

CDR3 amino acids: CASVRTLPSSYEQYF. The CDR3 DNA reads TGTGCCAGCGTTAGGACCCTCCCAAGCTCCTACGAGCAGTACTTC. The V call is TRBV2, the J call TRBJ2-7, with D hard to call. Trimming removed 8 bases from V and 0 bases from J, with 17 bases in between. The CDR3 length is 15 residues. Germline assignment: CDR1 SNHLY and CDR2 FYNNEI.

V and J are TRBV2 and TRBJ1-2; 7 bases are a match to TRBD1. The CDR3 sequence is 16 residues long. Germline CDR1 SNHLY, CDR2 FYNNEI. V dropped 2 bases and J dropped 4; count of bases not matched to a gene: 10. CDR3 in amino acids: CASSETGQQNLYGYTF. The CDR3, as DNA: TGTGCCAGCAGTGAAACGGGACAGCAAAACCTCTATGGCTACACCTTC. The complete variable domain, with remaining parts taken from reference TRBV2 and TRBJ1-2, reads EPEVTQTPSHQVTQMGQEVILRCVPISNHLYFYWYRQILGQKVEFLVSFYNNEISEKSEIFDDQFSVERPDGSNFTLKIRSTKLEDSAMYFCASSETGQQNLYGYTFGSGTRLTVV.

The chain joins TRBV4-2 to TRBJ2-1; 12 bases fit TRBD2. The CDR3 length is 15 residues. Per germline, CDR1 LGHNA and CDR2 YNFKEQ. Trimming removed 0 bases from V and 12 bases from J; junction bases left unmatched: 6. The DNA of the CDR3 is TGTGCCAGCAGCCAAGAATTCCTAGCGGGAGGGCCGCAGTTCTTC. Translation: CASSQEFLAGGPQFF.

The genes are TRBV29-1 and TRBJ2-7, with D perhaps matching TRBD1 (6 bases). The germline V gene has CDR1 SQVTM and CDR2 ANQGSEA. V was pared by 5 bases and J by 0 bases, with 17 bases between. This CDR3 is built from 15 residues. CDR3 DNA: TGCAGCGTTATCCTACGGGACACCTACTCCTACGAGCAGTACTTC. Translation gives CSVILRDTYSYEQYF.

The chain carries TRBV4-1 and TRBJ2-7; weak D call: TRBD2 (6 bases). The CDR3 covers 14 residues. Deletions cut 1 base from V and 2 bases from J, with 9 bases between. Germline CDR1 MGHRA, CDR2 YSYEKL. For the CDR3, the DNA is TGCGCCAGCAGCCAAGGCCGGGGGACCTACGAGCAGTACTTC. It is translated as CASSQGRGTYEQYF.

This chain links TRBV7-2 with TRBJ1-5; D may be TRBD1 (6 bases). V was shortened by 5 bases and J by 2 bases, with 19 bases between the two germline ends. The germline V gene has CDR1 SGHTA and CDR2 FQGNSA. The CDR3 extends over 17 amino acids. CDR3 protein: CASSGGAAGGRNQPQHF. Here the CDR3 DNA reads TGTGCCAGCAGCGGAGGAGCCGCGGGGGGCCGCAATCAGCCCCAGCATTTT.

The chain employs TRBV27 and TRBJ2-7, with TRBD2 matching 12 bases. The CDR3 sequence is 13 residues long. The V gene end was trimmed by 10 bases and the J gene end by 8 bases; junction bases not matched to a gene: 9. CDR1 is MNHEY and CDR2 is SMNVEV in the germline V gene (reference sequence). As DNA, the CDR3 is TGTGCCACCTGGACTAGCGGGGTTAAGAAGCAGTACTTC. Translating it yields CATWTSGVKKQYF.

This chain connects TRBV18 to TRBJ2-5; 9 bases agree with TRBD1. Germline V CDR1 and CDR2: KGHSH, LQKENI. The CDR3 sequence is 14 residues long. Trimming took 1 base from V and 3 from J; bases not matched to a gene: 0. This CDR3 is CASSPRTGEETQYF. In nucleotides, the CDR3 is TGTGCCAGCTCACCACGGACAGGGGAAGAGACCCAGTACTTC. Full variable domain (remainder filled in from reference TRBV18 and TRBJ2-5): NAGVMQNPRHLVRRRGQEARLRCSPMKGHSHVYWYRQLPEEGLKFMVYLQKENIIDESGMPKERFSAEFPKEGPSILRIQQVVRGDSAAYFCASSPRTGEETQYFGPGTRLLVL.

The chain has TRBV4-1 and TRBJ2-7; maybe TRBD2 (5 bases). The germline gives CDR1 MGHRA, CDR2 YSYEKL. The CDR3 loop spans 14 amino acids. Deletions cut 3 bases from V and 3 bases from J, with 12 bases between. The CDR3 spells CASSQPGFFYEQYF. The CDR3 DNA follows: TGCGCCAGCAGCCAGCCGGGGTTCTTCTACGAGCAGTACTTC.

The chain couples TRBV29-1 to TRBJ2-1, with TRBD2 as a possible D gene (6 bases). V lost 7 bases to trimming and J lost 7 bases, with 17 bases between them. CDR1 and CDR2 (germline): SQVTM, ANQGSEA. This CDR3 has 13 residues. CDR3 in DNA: TGCAGCGCGGAGGGTCTAGCGCTGAATGAGCAGTTCTTC. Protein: CSAEGLALNEQFF.

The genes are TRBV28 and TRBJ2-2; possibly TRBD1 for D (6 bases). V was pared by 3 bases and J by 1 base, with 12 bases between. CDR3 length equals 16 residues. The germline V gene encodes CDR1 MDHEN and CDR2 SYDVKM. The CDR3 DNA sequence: TGTGCCAGCAGTTTTATGGGGGCAGGGAACACCGGGGAGCTGTTTTTT. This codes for CASSFMGAGNTGELFF. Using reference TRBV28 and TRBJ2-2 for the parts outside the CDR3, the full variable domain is DVKVTQSSRYLVKRTGEKVFLECVQDMDHENMFWYRQDPGLGLRLIYFSYDVKMKEKGDIPEGYSVSREKKERFSLILESASTNQTSMYLCASSFMGAGNTGELFFGEGSRLTVL.

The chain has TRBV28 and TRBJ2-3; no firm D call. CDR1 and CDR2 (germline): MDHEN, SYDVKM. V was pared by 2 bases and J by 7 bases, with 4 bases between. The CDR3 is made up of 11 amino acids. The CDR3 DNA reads TGTGCCAGCAGTTTAAGTAATACGCAGTATTTT. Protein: CASSLSNTQYF.

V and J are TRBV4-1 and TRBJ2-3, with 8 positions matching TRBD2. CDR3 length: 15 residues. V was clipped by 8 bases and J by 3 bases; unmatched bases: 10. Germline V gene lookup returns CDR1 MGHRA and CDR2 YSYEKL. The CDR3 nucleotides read TGCGCCAGCGCCCCCCCAGCGGGAGCAACAGATACGCAGTATTTT. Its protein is CASAPPAGATDTQYF.

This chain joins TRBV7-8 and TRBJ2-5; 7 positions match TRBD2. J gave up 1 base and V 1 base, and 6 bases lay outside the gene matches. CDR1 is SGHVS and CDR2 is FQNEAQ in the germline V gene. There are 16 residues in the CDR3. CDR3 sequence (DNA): TGTGCCAGCAGCTTAGGATCGGGGGGACCCCAAGAGACCCAGTACTTC. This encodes CASSLGSGGPQETQYF.

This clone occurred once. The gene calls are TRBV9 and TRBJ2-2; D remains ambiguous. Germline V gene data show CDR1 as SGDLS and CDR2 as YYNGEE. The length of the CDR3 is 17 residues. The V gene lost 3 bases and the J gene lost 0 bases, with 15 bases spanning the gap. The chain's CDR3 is CASSGPTVGANTGELFF. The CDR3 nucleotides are TGTGCCAGCAGCGGGCCCACCGTTGGGGCGAACACCGGGGAGCTGTTTTTT. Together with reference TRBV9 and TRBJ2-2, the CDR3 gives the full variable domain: DSGVTQTPKHLITATGQRVTLRCSPRSGDLSVYWYQQSLDQGLQFLIQYYNGEERAKGNILERFSAQQFPDLHSELNLSSLELGDSALYFCASSGPTVGANTGELFFGEGSRLTVL.

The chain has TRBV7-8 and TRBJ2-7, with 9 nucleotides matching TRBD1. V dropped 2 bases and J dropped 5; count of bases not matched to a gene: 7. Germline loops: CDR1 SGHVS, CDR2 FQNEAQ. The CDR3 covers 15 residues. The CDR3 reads CASSLRRDRVDEQYF. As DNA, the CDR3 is TGTGCCAGCAGCTTACGTCGGGACAGGGTAGACGAGCAGTACTTC.

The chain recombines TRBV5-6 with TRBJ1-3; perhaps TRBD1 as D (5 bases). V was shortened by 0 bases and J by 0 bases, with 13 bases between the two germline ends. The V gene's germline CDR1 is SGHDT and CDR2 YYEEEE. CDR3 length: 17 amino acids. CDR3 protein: CASSLERGRGSGNTIYF. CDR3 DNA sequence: TGTGCCAGCAGCTTGGAGAGGGGAAGAGGCTCTGGAAACACCATATATTTT.

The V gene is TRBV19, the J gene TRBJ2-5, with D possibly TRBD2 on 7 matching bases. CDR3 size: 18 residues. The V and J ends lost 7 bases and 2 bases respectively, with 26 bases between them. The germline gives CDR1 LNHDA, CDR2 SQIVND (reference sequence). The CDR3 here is CASIPGGHPIGGQETQYF. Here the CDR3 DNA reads TGTGCCAGTATCCCTGGGGGACACCCGATCGGGGGGCAAGAGACCCAGTACTTC.

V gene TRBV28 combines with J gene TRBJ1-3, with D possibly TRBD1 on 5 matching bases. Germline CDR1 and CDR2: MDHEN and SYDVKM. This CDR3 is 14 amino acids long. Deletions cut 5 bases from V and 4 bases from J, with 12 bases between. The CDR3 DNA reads TGTGCCAGCAGTGCGGGGGGGGAGGGAAACACCATATATTTT. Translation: CASSAGGEGNTIYF.

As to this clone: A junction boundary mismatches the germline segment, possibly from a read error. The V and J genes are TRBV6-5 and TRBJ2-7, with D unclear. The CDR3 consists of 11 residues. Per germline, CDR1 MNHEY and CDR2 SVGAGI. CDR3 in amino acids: CASNFNQVLFF. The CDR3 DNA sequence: TGTGCCAGCAATTTCAACCAGGTCCTTTTCTTC.